The T cell receptor beta chain under discussion was sequenced for a study of human T cells and chemical hapten exposure. Study-level information: Donors were sensitized with 2% DPC on the upper inner arm. Upper back patch tests used 0.01% DPC, scored after 6 days.

This clonotype has at least ten counts. The antigen is unknown. Stated time point: pre-sensitization, week 0. Treatment denoted: therapeutic diphenylcyclopropenone sensitization with weekly scalp DPC. Library construction involved attaching unique molecular identifiers to individual cDNA molecules, which allowed quantitative, reproducible TCR counting. MiXCR was run by TCRdb on the RACE reads, yielding one entry per CDR3 protein. The table lists about 120,000 distinct CDR3 sequences, about 13% of them singletons. Findings and caveats of the study: There was a positive correlation between PT1 expanded TCR counts and patch test score.

The material sequenced was whole blood, taken in connection with sensitization to the hapten diphenylcyclopropenone (DPC). This receptor was identified in a young woman with alopecia areata. Some clones in this sample may be carry-over from other donors' samples.

CDR3 protein: CSAREGGTDYEQYF. DNA for the CDR3: TGCAGTGCTAGAGAAGGAGGGACCGACTACGAGCAGTACTTC. The rearrangement joins TRBV20-1 to TRBJ2-7; D might be TRBD2 (6 bases). Per germline, CDR1 DFQATT and CDR2 SNEGSKA (reference sequence). The V end lost 0 bases, the J end lost 3 bases, and 12 bases lay between the germline ends. The CDR3 consists of 14 residues.